A selection of T cell receptor beta chains follows, all from one sample in a study of control samples from healthy donors and cancer patients. Sequencing used immunoSEQ multiplex PCR; TCRdb keeps in-frame clones, though not all of them. The sample yields 150,000 to 180,000 clones, over 90% seen once. The specimen was blood. These receptors originate from a man aged 50 or older in good health. CDR3s include the opening cysteine and the closing phenylalanine or tryptophan. The D gene is left open where the match is weak. Clone sizes are given selectively: once, few, many, or a class where the clone is expanded.

>TRBD1|TRBV10-1|TRBJ2-7|.
TGCGCCAGCAGTGAAACAGGGGGCTTCTACGAGCAGTACTTC
CASSETGGFYEQYF
>.|TRBV19|TRBJ1-5|.
TGTGCCAGTAGTATAGTGCCGGGTTCTCTTCAGCCCCAGCATTTT
CASSIVPGSLQPQHF
>.|TRBV30|TRBJ1-1|.
TGTGCCTGGAGCCCCCATCGAGGAGGCACTGAAGCTTTCTTT
CAWSPHRGGTEAFF
>.|TRBV28|TRBJ1-5|.
TGTGCCAGCAGACGGACAGAGAGCAATCAGCCCCAGCATTTT
CASRRTESNQPQHF
>TRBD1|TRBV28|TRBJ1-3|.
TGTGCCAGCAGTGGACTCGGACAGGGAGGTTCTGGAAACACCATATATTTT
CASSGLGQGGSGNTIYF
>.|TRBV6-4|TRBJ1-1|.
TGTGCCAGCAGTGACGAGGGGTCAAGAGCTTTCTTT
CASSDEGSRAFF
>.|TRBV5-1|TRBJ2-1|.
TGCGCCAGCAGCTTGTCTGGCGGAAGAGGCTACAATGAGCAGTTCTTC
CASSLSGGRGYNEQFF
>TRBD2|TRBV25-1|TRBJ2-1|.
TGTGCCAGCAGTGGGAGACTAGCGGGAGGGTTGGGGAATGAGCAGTTCTTC
CASSGRLAGGLGNEQFF
>.|TRBV7-9|TRBJ1-1|.
TGTGCCAGCAGCTTAAAGGGCCTGAACACTGAAGCTTTCTTT
CASSLKGLNTEAFF
>.|TRBV7-7|TRBJ2-1|once
TGTGCTAGCAGCTTTCAACCGGGACTCGTATCCTACAATGAGCAGTTCTTC
CASSFQPGLVSYNEQFF
>.|TRBV6-5|TRBJ1-2|.
TGTGCCAGCGTTAGGGCCGGTAACTATGGCTACACCTTC
CASVRAGNYGYTF
>.|TRBV15|TRBJ2-5|.
TGTGCCACCGCCAATAGGGTGCTAGCCCTCCAAGAGACCCAGTACTTC
CATANRVLALQETQYF
>.|TRBV28|TRBJ2-3|.
TGTGCCAGCAGTTTAAGGAGGGTGGGAGATACGCAGTATTTT
CASSLRRVGDTQYF
>TRBD1|TRBV28|TRBJ1-1|.
TGTGCCAGCAGTTTTCCACCGGACAGGAGAATGAACACTGAAGCTTTCTTT
CASSFPPDRRMNTEAFF
>.|TRBV5-1|TRBJ1-5|.
TGCGCCAGCAGCTTGGAAGGCGGGAATCAGCCCCAGCATTTT
CASSLEGGNQPQHF
>TRBD2|TRBV10-3|TRBJ2-5|.
TGTGCCATCAGAAGGGGACTAGCGGAAAAAGAGACCCAGTACTTC
CAIRRGLAEKETQYF
>.|TRBV6-5|TRBJ1-3|.
TGTGCCAGCAGGCGTACAGAATCCGGAAACACCATATATTTT
CASRRTESGNTIYF
>.|TRBV11-2|TRBJ2-5|.
TGTGCCAGCAGCTCCCGAATAGGGGTCGAGGAGACCCAGTACTTC
CASSSRIGVEETQYF
>TRBD1|TRBV28|TRBJ1-2|.
TGTGCCAGCAGTTTAAGGACAGGGTCTGACACCTTC
CASSLRTGSDTF
>.|TRBV5-1|TRBJ2-5|.
TGCGCCAGCAGCTTTGGGAGCTCGGAGACCCAGTACTTC
CASSFGSSETQYF
>.|TRBV9|TRBJ1-2|.
TGTGCCAGCACCGACAGGACGAACTATGGCTACACCTTC
CASTDRTNYGYTF
>TRBD1|TRBV10-1|TRBJ2-7|.
TGCGCCAGCAGCGCAGGGGGAAATTCCTACGAGCAGTACTTC
CASSAGGNSYEQYF
>TRBD2|TRBV7-9|TRBJ2-2|.
TGTGCCAGCAGCTTAAGATTTGGGACTAGCTTCGTCGGGGAGCTGTTTTTT
CASSLRFGTSFVGELFF
>.|TRBV9|TRBJ1-4|.
TGTGCCAGCAGCGTAGGGACAGTTAATGAAAAACTGTTTTTT
CASSVGTVNEKLFF
>.|TRBV28|TRBJ1-2|.
TGTGCCAGCGGGTCTTGGAGGATCTATGGCTACACCTTC
CASGSWRIYGYTF